The rows below give T cell receptor beta chains drawn from one sample of a study of tumor and adjacent non-tumor tissue in lung cancer. TCRdb ran MiXCR on the multiplex PCR reads and lists one entry per CDR3 protein. The repertoire consists of 45,000 to 65,000 distinct CDR3 sequences, with roughly 69% occurring once and the leading ten covering 20% to 25%. The sequenced sample consisted of distant non-tumor lung tissue. Source of these receptors: a woman aged 55-69 years with non-small cell lung cancer. CDR3s include the opening cysteine and the closing phenylalanine or tryptophan. Fields, in order: D gene, V gene, J gene, CDR3 length, clone size, CDR3 protein, CDR3 DNA. The D gene is left open where the match is weak. The size of a clone is reported for some rows only, either as once, few or many, or as a class for expanded clones.

NA	TRBV11-3	TRBJ1-3	13	few	CASRSGTGNTIYF	TGTGCCAGCAGGTCTGGTACCGGAAACACCATATATTTT
NA	TRBV7-2	TRBJ1-1	13	NA	CASSVDKEREPFF	TGTGCCAGCAGCGTAGACAAGGAACGTGAACCTTTCTTT
NA	TRBV6-5	TRBJ2-6	14	NA	CASRYSCGANVLTF	TGTGCCAGCAGATACAGCTGTGGGGCCAACGTCCTGACTTTC
TRBD2	TRBV30	TRBJ2-3	18	NA	CAWRTTPELAGGMDTQYF	TGTGCCTGGCGGACAACCCCAGAACTAGCGGGAGGAATGGATACGCAGTATTTT
TRBD2	TRBV6-6	TRBJ2-7	15	NA	CDSSRQTGGDYEQYF	TGTGACAGCAGTCGCCAGACGGGGGGAGACTATGAGCAATACTTC
NA	TRBV10-2	TRBJ2-7	14	NA	CADAAGHRDHEQYF	TGCGCAGACGCGGCAGGCCACCGAGACCACGAGCAGTACTTC
NA	TRBV12-3/TRBV12-4	TRBJ2-7	14	NA	CANRMQGYSYEQYF	TGCGCCAACAGAATGCAGGGGTACTCCTACGAGCAGTACTTC
NA	TRBV6-2/TRBV6-3	TRBJ2-3	17	NA	CASSLRGENSGRGTQYF	TGTGCCAGCAGTTTGCGCGGAGAGAACTCCGGGAGAGGTACGCAGTATTTT
NA	TRBV6-6	TRBJ1-2	14	NA	CASNQRQANYSYTF	TGTGCCAGCAATCAGAGGCAGGCTAACTACAGCTACACCTTT
TRBD2	TRBV5-6	TRBJ2-5	15	NA	CASSTTSGLPETQYF	TGTGCCAGCAGTACGACTAGCGGGCTCCCGGAGACCCAGTACTTC
NA	TRBV20-1	TRBJ2-1	16	NA	CSTREGQGGAYNEKFF	TGCAGTACTAGAGAGGGTCAAGGGGGGGCGTACAATGAGAAGTTCTTC
NA	TRBV4-1	TRBJ2-1	16	NA	CASSPLRGQGYKEQFF	TGCGCCAGCAGCCCCCTCCGAGGGCAGGGTTACAAAGAGCAGTTCTTT
NA	TRBV29-1	TRBJ1-6	15	NA	CSVEESGLGGSPLHF	TGCAGTGTTGAAGAGTCAGGTTTGGGGGGGTCACCCCTCCACTTT
TRBD1	TRBV4-2	TRBJ1-6	15	few	CASSPQGQLNPPLHF	TGTGCCAGCAGCCCCCAGGGACAGCTTAATCCACCTCTCCACTTT
NA	TRBV10-1	TRBJ2-3	14	NA	CASSERGAGDTHFF	TGCGCCAGCAGTGAACGGGGGGCCGGAGATACGCATTTTTTT
NA	TRBV9	TRBJ2-4	15	few	CASSVGGGPKNIQYF	TGTGCCAGCAGCGTAGGGGGGGGGCCAAAGAACATTCAGTACTTC
NA	TRBV23-1	TRBJ2-2	15	NA	CASSQLTSGTGELFF	TGCGCCAGCAGTCAGCTTACATCGGGCACCGGGGAGCTGTTTTTT
NA	TRBV12-3/TRBV12-4	TRBJ1-6	15	NA	CASSSRGPRYSPLHF	TGTGCCAGCAGCTCCCGCGGACCCAGATATTCACCCCTCCACTTT
NA	TRBV14	TRBJ2-3	16	NA	CASQKGGGASTDTQYF	TGTGCCAGCCAGAAGGGAGGCGGGGCTAGCACAGATACGCAGTATTTT
TRBD1	TRBV12-3/TRBV12-4	TRBJ2-1	18	NA	CACSSTLTGSEAYNEQFF	TGTGCCTGCAGTTCAACCCTGACAGGGTCGGAAGCCTACAATGAGCAGTTCTTC
TRBD2	TRBV4-3	TRBJ2-3	15	once	CASTKGTSGADTQYF	TGCGCCAGCACTAAAGGGACTAGCGGGGCAGATACGCAGTATTTT
NA	TRBV28	TRBJ1-5	15	NA	CASISQGGGNQPQHF	TGTGCCAGCATAAGTCAGGGAGGAGGCAATCAGCCCCAGCATTTT
NA	TRBV11-2	TRBJ2-3	13	NA	CASNLEGAGTQFF	TGTGCCAGCAACTTAGAGGGCGCGGGGACACAGTTTTTT
NA	TRBV6-6	TRBJ2-1	14	NA	CASSLDIGTGKQFF	TGTGCCAGCAGCCTGGACATCGGGACGGGTAAGCAGTTCTTC